This T cell receptor beta chain derives from a study of blood T cell repertoires in COVID-19. Generated by immunoSEQ multiplex PCR, the TCRdb table keeps only in-frame clones and is missing some. The sample records fewer than 200,000 clones, roughly 91% being singletons. CDR1 and CDR2 (germline): ENHRY, SYGVKD. The CDR3 consists of 15 residues. The J segment lost 2 bases and the V segment lost 10 bases, leaving 12 bases of the junction unmatched. The chain joins TRBV10-3 to TRBJ1-2, with 8 bases fitting TRBD1. This TCR came from a man between 18 and 29 years old with COVID-19, enrolled during active disease. The sequencing sample was made of peripheral blood. The CDR3 region has the DNA TGTGCCACCCGTGGCCAGGGGGCGCAAAACTATGGCTACACCTTC. This codes for CATRGQGAQNYGYTF.